This is a list of T cell receptor beta chains from one sample in a study of naive and memory T cell subsets. One entry per CDR3 protein results from TCRdb running MiXCR on the UMI-ligation and nested PCR reads. This sample has over 110,000 distinct CDR3 sequences, with about 20% found just once. What was sequenced was naive CD8+ T cells from blood. Source of these receptors: a human donor in good health. Each CDR3 is given without its conserved first and last residue.

v_call	j_call	cdr3_aa
TRBV12-3/TRBV12-4	TRBJ1-1	ASSYRRTEAF
TRBV6-2/TRBV6-3	TRBJ1-1	ASHTERVGTEAF
TRBV30	TRBJ2-1	AWTQGLAAYNEQF
TRBV4-1	TRBJ2-7	ASSPPGQGSDEQY
TRBV7-9	TRBJ1-4	ASSRTATTNEKLF
TRBV19	TRBJ1-1	ASSIRNDAGWNTEAF
TRBV29-1	TRBJ2-5	SVEDLGGASETQY
TRBV7-9	TRBJ1-2	ASSLGADNYGYT
TRBV4-3	TRBJ2-1	ASSQDQENEQF
TRBV27	TRBJ1-5	ASSFYSNQPQH
TRBV6-5	TRBJ2-7	ASSYSGGADYEQY
TRBV28	TRBJ2-7	ASSYPQRAYEQY
TRBV27	TRBJ1-2	ASSAAANYGYT
TRBV27	TRBJ2-7	ASSRQGPREQY
TRBV10-3	TRBJ2-4	AISELAGGLAKNIQY
TRBV10-3	TRBJ2-1	AISEPGLAGEYEQF
TRBV12-3/TRBV12-4	TRBJ1-2	ASSQGFYGYT
TRBV6-1	TRBJ2-5	ASSETGQKETQY
TRBV6-5	TRBJ2-1	ASSYAVDYNEQF
TRBV4-1	TRBJ2-5	ASSQDGRQETQY
TRBV6-1	TRBJ2-1	ASSRYGGELSGDEQF
TRBV28	TRBJ2-7	ASSFLGNSYEQY
TRBV2	TRBJ1-1	ASGETDREVGTEAF
TRBV4-1	TRBJ1-2	ASSQDEGGLSGYT
TRBV7-8	TRBJ2-7	ASSAHSAEQY
TRBV12-3/TRBV12-4	TRBJ1-5	ASSHESEQPQH
TRBV14	TRBJ1-3	ASSQGAASSGNTIY
TRBV4-1	TRBJ2-7	ASSQATSDYEQY
TRBV28	TRBJ2-6	ASSTDRARDGSGANVLT
TRBV19	TRBJ2-1	ATSVTGYNEQF
TRBV12-3/TRBV12-4	TRBJ1-4	ASSLILNEKLF
TRBV5-4	TRBJ2-4	ASSLEQGNIQY
TRBV5-1	TRBJ2-7	ASSLEWSSIYEQY
TRBV13	TRBJ1-2	ASSLKGGVKTNYGYT
TRBV7-3	TRBJ1-1	ASSLLENTEAF
TRBV25-1	TRBJ2-7	ASSEYFAHEQY
TRBV7-8	TRBJ2-5	ASSLVGPPREY
TRBV28	TRBJ2-7	ASSFTGGNSYEQY
TRBV6-2/TRBV6-3	TRBJ2-1	ASSTPTGWETYNEQF
TRBV6-5	TRBJ2-1	ASSPLTGGPYNEQF
TRBV6-2/TRBV6-3	TRBJ2-1	ASSSRWDEQF
TRBV6-5	TRBJ1-1	ASSPEEGRSEAF